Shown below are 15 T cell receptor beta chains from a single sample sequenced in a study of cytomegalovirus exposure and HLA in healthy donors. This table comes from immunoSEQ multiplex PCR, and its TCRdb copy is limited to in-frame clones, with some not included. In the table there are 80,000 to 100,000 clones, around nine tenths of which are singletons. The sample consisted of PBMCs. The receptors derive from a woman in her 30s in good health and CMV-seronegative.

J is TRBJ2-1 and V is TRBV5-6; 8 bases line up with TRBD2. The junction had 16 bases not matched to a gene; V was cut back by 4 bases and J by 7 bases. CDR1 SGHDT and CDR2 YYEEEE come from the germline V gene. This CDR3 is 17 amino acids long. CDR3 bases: TGTGCCAGCAGCCCGGCGGTAGCGGGACTAAGAGGGAATGAGCAGTTCTTC. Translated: CASSPAVAGLRGNEQFF.

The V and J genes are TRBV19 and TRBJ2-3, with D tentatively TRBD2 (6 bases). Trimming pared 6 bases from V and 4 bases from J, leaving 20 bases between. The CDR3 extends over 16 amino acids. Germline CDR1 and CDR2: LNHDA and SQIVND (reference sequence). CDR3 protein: CASRRWGDGEADTQYF. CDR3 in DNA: TGTGCCAGTAGACGGTGGGGGGATGGAGAAGCAGATACGCAGTATTTT.

The CDR3 coding sequence is TGTGCCAGCAGCCACGGCAGGGGCTCTGGAAACACCATATATTTT. This sequence encodes CASSHGRGSGNTIYF. The chain has TRBV4-2 and TRBJ1-3, with D perhaps matching TRBD1 (6 bases). Germline CDR1 reads LGHNA; CDR2 reads YNFKEQ. The CDR3 covers 15 residues. Trimming removed 3 bases from V and 0 bases from J, with 9 bases in between.

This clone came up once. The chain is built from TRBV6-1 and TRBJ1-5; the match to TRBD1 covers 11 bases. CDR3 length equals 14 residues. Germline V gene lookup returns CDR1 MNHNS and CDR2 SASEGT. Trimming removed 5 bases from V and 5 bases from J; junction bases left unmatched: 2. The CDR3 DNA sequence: TGTGCCAGCAGTTGGACAGGGGGCGATCAGCCCCAGCATTTT. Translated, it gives CASSWTGGDQPQHF.

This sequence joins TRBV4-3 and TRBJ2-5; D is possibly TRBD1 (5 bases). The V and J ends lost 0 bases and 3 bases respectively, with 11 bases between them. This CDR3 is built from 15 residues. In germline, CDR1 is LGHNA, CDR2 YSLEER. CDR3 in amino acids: CASSQDQGMEETQYF. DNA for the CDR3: TGCGCCAGCAGCCAAGATCAGGGCATGGAAGAGACCCAGTACTTC.

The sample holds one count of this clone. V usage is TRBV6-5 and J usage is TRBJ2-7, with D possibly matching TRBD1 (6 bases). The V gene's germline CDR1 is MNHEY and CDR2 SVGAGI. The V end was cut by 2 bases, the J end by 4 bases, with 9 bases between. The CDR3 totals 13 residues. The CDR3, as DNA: TGTGCCAGCAGTTACGCAGGGGCATACGAGCAGTACTTC. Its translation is CASSYAGAYEQYF.

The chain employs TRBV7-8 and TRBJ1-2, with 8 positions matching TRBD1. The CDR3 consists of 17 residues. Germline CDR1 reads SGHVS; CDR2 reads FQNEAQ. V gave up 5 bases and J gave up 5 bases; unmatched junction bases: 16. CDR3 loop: CASSPSRGQGSPYGYTF. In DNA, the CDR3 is TGTGCCAGCAGCCCATCCCGCGGACAGGGCTCGCCGTATGGCTACACCTTC.

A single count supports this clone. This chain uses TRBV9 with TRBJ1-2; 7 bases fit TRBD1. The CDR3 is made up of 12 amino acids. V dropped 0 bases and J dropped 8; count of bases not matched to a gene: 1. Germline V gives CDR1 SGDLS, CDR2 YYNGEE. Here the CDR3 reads CASSVGQGGYTF. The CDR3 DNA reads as TGTGCCAGCAGCGTAGGACAGGGCGGCTACACCTTC.

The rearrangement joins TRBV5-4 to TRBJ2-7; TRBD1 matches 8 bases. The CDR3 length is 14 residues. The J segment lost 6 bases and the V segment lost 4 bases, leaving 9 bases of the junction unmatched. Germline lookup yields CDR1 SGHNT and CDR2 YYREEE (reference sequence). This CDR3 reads CASSLRTGIFEQYF. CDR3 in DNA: TGTGCCAGCAGCCTACGGACAGGGATTTTCGAGCAGTACTTC.

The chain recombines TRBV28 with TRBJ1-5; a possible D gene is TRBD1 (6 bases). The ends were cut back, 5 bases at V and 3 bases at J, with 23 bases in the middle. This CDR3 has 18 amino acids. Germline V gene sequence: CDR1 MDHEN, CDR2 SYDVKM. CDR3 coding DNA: TGTGCCAGCAGTCGCCCCCCGAACAGGGTGGGGTACAATCAGCCCCAGCATTTT. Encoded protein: CASSRPPNRVGYNQPQHF.

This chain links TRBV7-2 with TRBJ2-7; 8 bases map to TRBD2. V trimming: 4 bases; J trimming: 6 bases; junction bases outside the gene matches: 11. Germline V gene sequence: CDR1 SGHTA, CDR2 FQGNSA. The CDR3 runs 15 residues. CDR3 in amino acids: CASSSRTGGAAEQYF. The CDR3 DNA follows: TGTGCCAGCAGCTCCCGGACGGGGGGGGCGGCCGAGCAGTACTTC.

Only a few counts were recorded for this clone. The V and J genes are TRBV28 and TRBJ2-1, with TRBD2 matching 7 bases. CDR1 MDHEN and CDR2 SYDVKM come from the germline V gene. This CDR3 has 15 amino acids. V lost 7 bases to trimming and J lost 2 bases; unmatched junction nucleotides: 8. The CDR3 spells CASTGGGTTYNEQFF. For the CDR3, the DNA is TGTGCCAGCACTGGGGGGGGGACGACCTACAATGAGCAGTTCTTC.

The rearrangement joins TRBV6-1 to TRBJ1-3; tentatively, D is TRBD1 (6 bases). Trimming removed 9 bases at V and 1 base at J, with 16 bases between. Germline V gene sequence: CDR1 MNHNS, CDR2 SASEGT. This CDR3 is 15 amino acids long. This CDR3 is CASRKGGASGNTIYF. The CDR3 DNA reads TGTGCCAGTCGGAAGGGGGGGGCGTCTGGAAACACCATATATTTT.

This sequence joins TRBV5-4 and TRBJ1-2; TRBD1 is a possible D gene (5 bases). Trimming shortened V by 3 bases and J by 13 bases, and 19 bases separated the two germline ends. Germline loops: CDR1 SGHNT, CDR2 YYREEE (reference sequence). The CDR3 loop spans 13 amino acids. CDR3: CASSSLTGVPVTF. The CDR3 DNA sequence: TGTGCCAGCAGCTCACTGACGGGGGTCCCGGTCACCTTC. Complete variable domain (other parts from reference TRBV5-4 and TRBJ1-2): ETGVTQSPTHLIKTRGQQVTLRCSSQSGHNTVSWYQQALGQGPQFIFQYYREEENGRGNFPPRFSGLQFPNYSSELNVNALELDDSALYLCASSSLTGVPVTFGSGTRLTVV.

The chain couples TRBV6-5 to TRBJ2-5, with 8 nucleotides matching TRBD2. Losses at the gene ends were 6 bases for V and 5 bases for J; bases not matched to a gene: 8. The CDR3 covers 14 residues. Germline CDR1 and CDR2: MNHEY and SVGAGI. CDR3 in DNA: TGTGCCAGCAGACGGGGGGGGTTCAGCGAGACCCAGTACTTC. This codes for CASRRGGFSETQYF.